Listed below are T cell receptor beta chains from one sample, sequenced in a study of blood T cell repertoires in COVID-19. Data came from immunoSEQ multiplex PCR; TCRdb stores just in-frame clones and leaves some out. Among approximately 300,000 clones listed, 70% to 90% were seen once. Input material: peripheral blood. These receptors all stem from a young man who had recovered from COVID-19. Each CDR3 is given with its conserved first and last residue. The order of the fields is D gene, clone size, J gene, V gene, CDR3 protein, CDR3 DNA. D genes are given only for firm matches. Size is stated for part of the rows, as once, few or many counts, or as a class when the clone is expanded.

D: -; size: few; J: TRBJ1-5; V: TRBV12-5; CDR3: CASGLLQPQHF; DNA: TGTGCTAGTGGTTTGCTCCAGCCCCAGCATTTT
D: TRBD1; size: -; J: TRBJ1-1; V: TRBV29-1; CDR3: CSVRQGNTEAFF; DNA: TGCAGCGTAAGACAGGGAAATACTGAAGCTTTCTTT
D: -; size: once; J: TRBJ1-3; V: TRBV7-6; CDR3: CASSLSWGGSGNTIYF; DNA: TGTGCCAGCAGCTTATCATGGGGGGGCTCTGGAAACACCATATATTTT
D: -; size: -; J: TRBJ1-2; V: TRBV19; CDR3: CASASGGGYGYTF; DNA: TGTGCCAGTGCCTCGGGGGGCGGATATGGCTACACCTTC
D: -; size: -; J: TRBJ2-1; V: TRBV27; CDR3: CASSLSPGTGHEQFF; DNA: TGTGCCAGCAGTTTATCGCCCGGGACTGGCCATGAGCAGTTCTTC
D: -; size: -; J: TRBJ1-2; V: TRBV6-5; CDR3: CASSPAWEIGGYTF; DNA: TGTGCCAGCAGTCCCGCCTGGGAGATCGGTGGCTACACCTTC
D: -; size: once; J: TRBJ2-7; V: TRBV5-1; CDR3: CASSLYTTPREQYF; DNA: TGCGCCAGCAGCTTGTACACAACCCCTCGAGAGCAGTACTTC
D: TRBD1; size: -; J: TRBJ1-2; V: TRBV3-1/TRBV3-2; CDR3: CASSPGQGANYGYTF; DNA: TGTGCCAGCAGCCCGGGACAGGGAGCTAACTATGGCTACACCTTC
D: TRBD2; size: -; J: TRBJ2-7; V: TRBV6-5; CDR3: CASSYSRSGDSYEQYF; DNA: TGTGCCAGCAGTTACTCGCGTAGCGGGGATTCGTACGAGCAGTACTTC
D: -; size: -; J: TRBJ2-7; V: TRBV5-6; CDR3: CASSGADGYEQYF; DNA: TGTGCCAGCAGCGGGGCGGACGGCTACGAGCAGTACTTC
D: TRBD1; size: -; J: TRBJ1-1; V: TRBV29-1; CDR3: CSVVGGDRALMNTEAFF; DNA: TGCAGCGTTGTGGGGGGGGACAGGGCCTTGATGAACACTGAAGCTTTCTTT
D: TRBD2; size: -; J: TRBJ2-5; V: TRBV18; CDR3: CASSSGGTETQYF; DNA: TGTGCCAGCTCAAGCGGGGGGACGGAGACCCAGTACTTC
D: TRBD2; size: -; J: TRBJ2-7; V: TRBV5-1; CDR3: CASSLAGPLVEQYF; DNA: TGCGCCAGCAGCTTAGCGGGACCTCTAGTCGAGCAGTACTTC
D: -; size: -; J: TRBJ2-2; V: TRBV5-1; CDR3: CASSLAGFGNTGELFF; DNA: TGCGCCAGCAGCCTGGCAGGGTTCGGGAACACCGGGGAGCTGTTTTTT
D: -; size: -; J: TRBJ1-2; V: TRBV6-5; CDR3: CASRRGEGGYTF; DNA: TGTGCCAGCCGGAGAGGGGAGGGAGGCTACACCTTC
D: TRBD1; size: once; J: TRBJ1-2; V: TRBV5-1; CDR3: CASSLGTGRDGYTF; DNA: TGCGCCAGCAGCTTGGGGACAGGGAGGGATGGCTACACCTTC
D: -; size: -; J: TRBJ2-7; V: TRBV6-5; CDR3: CASTSSYEQYF; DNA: TGTGCCAGCACCAGCTCCTACGAGCAGTACTTC